This TCR beta chain was captured by sequencing in a study of T cell responses to AZD1222 COVID-19 vaccine. General study points: Nearly half of unique spike-specific TCRs reportedly avoided B.1.351 and B.1.1.7 mutated regions. A mostly white British donor set with more females was recruited, and clonal diversity was possibly underestimated.

Sequenced by immunoSEQ multiplex PCR; TCRdb stores in-frame clones only, minus some. This sample has about 100,000 clones, with around nine tenths found just once. Turning to this clone: What it recognizes is unknown.

The sequencing here drew on peripheral blood, taken on day 0 of AZD1222 vaccination. The receptor was derived from an adult in good health.

CDR3 sequence reads: CASSQAPLGTWGTQYF. The DNA for the CDR3 is TGTGCCAGCAGCCAAGCCCCCCTAGGTACCTGGGGGACCCAGTACTTC. V and J are TRBV3-1 (or the pseudogene TRBV3-2) and TRBJ2-5; D not resolved. Trimming pared 1 base from V and 7 bases from J, leaving 19 bases between. The CDR3 has 16 residues. Germline CDR1 reads LGHDT; CDR2 reads YNNKEL (reference sequence).